Listed below are T cell receptor beta chains from one sample, sequenced in a study of CD8 T cells in Susac syndrome. TCRdb ran MiXCR on the immunoSEQ multiplex PCR reads and lists one entry per CDR3 protein. The table has about 150,000 distinct CDR3 sequences, about 94% seen once. The sample comprised CD8+ T cells from PBMCs. These receptors all come from a human donor with multiple sclerosis. CDR3s leave out the opening cysteine and the closing phenylalanine or tryptophan. The D gene is left open where the match is weak. Size is omitted from some rows. Given values are once, few, many or a class for expanded clones.

clone_size: NA; v_call: TRBV29-1; d_call: NA; j_call: TRBJ2-1; cdr3_aa: SVVGQGFYNEQF
clone_size: NA; v_call: TRBV7-2; d_call: TRBD2; j_call: TRBJ2-1; cdr3_aa: ASRPQTSGLAGGYNEQF
clone_size: NA; v_call: TRBV7-6; d_call: TRBD1; j_call: TRBJ1-5; cdr3_aa: ASSPGTGGSQPQH
clone_size: NA; v_call: TRBV15; d_call: NA; j_call: TRBJ1-5; cdr3_aa: ATSRDRAGGQPQH
clone_size: NA; v_call: TRBV30; d_call: NA; j_call: TRBJ1-1; cdr3_aa: AWSFSNEAF
clone_size: few; v_call: TRBV7-2; d_call: NA; j_call: TRBJ1-6; cdr3_aa: ASSLSRTANSPLH
clone_size: NA; v_call: TRBV10-3; d_call: NA; j_call: TRBJ2-7; cdr3_aa: AIDPIGEQY
clone_size: NA; v_call: TRBV20-1; d_call: NA; j_call: TRBJ2-1; cdr3_aa: SASEGGPDNEQF
clone_size: few; v_call: TRBV9; d_call: NA; j_call: TRBJ2-1; cdr3_aa: ASSVGSYNEQF
clone_size: NA; v_call: TRBV12-3/TRBV12-4; d_call: NA; j_call: TRBJ2-5; cdr3_aa: ASGEGERIQETQY
clone_size: NA; v_call: TRBV4-1; d_call: NA; j_call: TRBJ1-6; cdr3_aa: ASSQGEGNSPLH
clone_size: NA; v_call: TRBV7-9; d_call: TRBD1; j_call: TRBJ1-5; cdr3_aa: ASSLTGGGGNQPQH
clone_size: once; v_call: TRBV30; d_call: NA; j_call: TRBJ1-1; cdr3_aa: AWDPDSGRGTEAF
clone_size: NA; v_call: TRBV30; d_call: TRBD1; j_call: TRBJ1-3; cdr3_aa: AWSRQGFGNTIY
clone_size: NA; v_call: TRBV2; d_call: NA; j_call: TRBJ2-2; cdr3_aa: ASKSDTGELF
clone_size: once; v_call: TRBV29-1; d_call: NA; j_call: TRBJ2-7; cdr3_aa: SVVLSSYEQY
clone_size: NA; v_call: TRBV20-1; d_call: NA; j_call: TRBJ2-7; cdr3_aa: SARARGRNEQY
clone_size: NA; v_call: TRBV20-1; d_call: TRBD2; j_call: TRBJ2-2; cdr3_aa: SARAGLATGELF
clone_size: NA; v_call: TRBV7-2; d_call: TRBD2; j_call: TRBJ2-3; cdr3_aa: ASRWRGGRTDTQY
clone_size: NA; v_call: TRBV7-2; d_call: TRBD1; j_call: TRBJ2-5; cdr3_aa: ASSIHRGPQETQY
clone_size: NA; v_call: TRBV12-5; d_call: NA; j_call: TRBJ1-2; cdr3_aa: ASGFNGTLTNYGYT
clone_size: once; v_call: TRBV4-1; d_call: TRBD1; j_call: TRBJ1-4; cdr3_aa: ASSQPGTGVQGLF
clone_size: NA; v_call: TRBV4-3; d_call: TRBD1; j_call: TRBJ2-3; cdr3_aa: ASSQHRDRPTDTQY
clone_size: NA; v_call: TRBV30; d_call: NA; j_call: TRBJ2-3; cdr3_aa: AWYRTASTDTQY
clone_size: NA; v_call: TRBV20-1; d_call: TRBD1; j_call: TRBJ2-7; cdr3_aa: SARDPSRDRVVGEQY
clone_size: NA; v_call: TRBV7-2; d_call: NA; j_call: TRBJ2-3; cdr3_aa: ASSFLAMGDTQY
clone_size: few; v_call: TRBV29-1; d_call: NA; j_call: TRBJ2-7; cdr3_aa: SVELEDYEQY
clone_size: NA; v_call: TRBV6-1; d_call: NA; j_call: TRBJ2-7; cdr3_aa: ASSPGDRGKPYEQY
clone_size: NA; v_call: TRBV28; d_call: TRBD2; j_call: TRBJ2-3; cdr3_aa: ASSPRGRNTDTQY
clone_size: NA; v_call: TRBV20-1; d_call: NA; j_call: TRBJ2-5; cdr3_aa: SATGRRTKETQY
clone_size: NA; v_call: TRBV13; d_call: NA; j_call: TRBJ2-3; cdr3_aa: ASSLEAGERPWDTDTQY
clone_size: NA; v_call: TRBV12-3/TRBV12-4; d_call: NA; j_call: TRBJ2-5; cdr3_aa: ASSRQGGETQY
clone_size: NA; v_call: TRBV20-1; d_call: TRBD2; j_call: TRBJ2-1; cdr3_aa: SARGSSGGYNEQF
clone_size: NA; v_call: TRBV28; d_call: TRBD1; j_call: TRBJ2-1; cdr3_aa: ASSLQNRGNEQF
clone_size: NA; v_call: TRBV7-8; d_call: NA; j_call: TRBJ2-5; cdr3_aa: ASSPGRQETQY
clone_size: NA; v_call: TRBV6-2/TRBV6-3; d_call: TRBD2; j_call: TRBJ2-1; cdr3_aa: ASRPGLDEQF
clone_size: NA; v_call: TRBV5-1; d_call: TRBD1; j_call: TRBJ2-1; cdr3_aa: ASSFRQGSYNEQF
clone_size: NA; v_call: TRBV29-1; d_call: NA; j_call: TRBJ1-4; cdr3_aa: SVVVERLGDEKLF
clone_size: NA; v_call: TRBV15; d_call: TRBD2; j_call: TRBJ2-1; cdr3_aa: ASSSGSVDEQF
clone_size: NA; v_call: TRBV4-1; d_call: TRBD2; j_call: TRBJ2-1; cdr3_aa: ASSQLSGGSYNEQF
clone_size: NA; v_call: TRBV29-1; d_call: NA; j_call: TRBJ2-7; cdr3_aa: SVGGRVGGSYEQY
clone_size: NA; v_call: TRBV4-2; d_call: TRBD2; j_call: TRBJ2-5; cdr3_aa: ASSPRTSGGSQETQY
clone_size: NA; v_call: TRBV14; d_call: NA; j_call: TRBJ2-1; cdr3_aa: ASSQEGAGF
clone_size: NA; v_call: TRBV12-3/TRBV12-4; d_call: NA; j_call: TRBJ1-5; cdr3_aa: ASSHGGRQPQH
clone_size: NA; v_call: TRBV7-2; d_call: NA; j_call: TRBJ2-2; cdr3_aa: ASSLTTGELF
clone_size: NA; v_call: TRBV27; d_call: NA; j_call: TRBJ2-3; cdr3_aa: ASSLFFPDTQY
clone_size: NA; v_call: TRBV7-6; d_call: TRBD2; j_call: TRBJ2-1; cdr3_aa: ASSLRTSGFHEQF
clone_size: NA; v_call: TRBV2; d_call: NA; j_call: TRBJ1-2; cdr3_aa: ASSEPAWTFYGYT
clone_size: few; v_call: TRBV7-9; d_call: NA; j_call: TRBJ1-5; cdr3_aa: ASSLDNQPQH
clone_size: NA; v_call: TRBV6-2/TRBV6-3; d_call: NA; j_call: TRBJ2-1; cdr3_aa: ASSYSTNEQF
clone_size: NA; v_call: TRBV30; d_call: TRBD1; j_call: TRBJ1-3; cdr3_aa: AWNSGGRSGNTIY
clone_size: NA; v_call: TRBV3-1; d_call: TRBD2; j_call: TRBJ2-2; cdr3_aa: ASSQDGEGPATGELF
clone_size: NA; v_call: TRBV19; d_call: TRBD1; j_call: TRBJ1-1; cdr3_aa: ASSRGFRGGTEAF
clone_size: NA; v_call: TRBV12-3/TRBV12-4; d_call: NA; j_call: TRBJ2-7; cdr3_aa: ASSLGGGWPTYEQY